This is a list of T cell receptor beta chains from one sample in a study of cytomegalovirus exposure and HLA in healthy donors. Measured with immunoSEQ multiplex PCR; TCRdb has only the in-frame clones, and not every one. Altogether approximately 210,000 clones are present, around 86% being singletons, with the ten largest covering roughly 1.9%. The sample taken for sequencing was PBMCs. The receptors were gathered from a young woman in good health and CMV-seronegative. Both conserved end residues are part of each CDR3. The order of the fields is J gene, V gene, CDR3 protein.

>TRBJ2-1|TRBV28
CATLTSGGHNEQFF
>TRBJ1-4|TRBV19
CASSVQGFTNEKLFF
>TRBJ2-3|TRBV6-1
CASSEEGGALAGGRGGTDTQYF
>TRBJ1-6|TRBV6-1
CASSEAAGTGAPPLHF
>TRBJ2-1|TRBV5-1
CASSLKEPPHEQFF
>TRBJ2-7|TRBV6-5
CASSERGSGDGQYF
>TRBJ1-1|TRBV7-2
CASSPGTGVNTEAFF
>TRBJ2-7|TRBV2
CASSEHQISYEQYF
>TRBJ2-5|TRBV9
CASSPRQGETQYF
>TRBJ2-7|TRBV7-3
CASQIHYEQYF
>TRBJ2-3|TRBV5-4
CASSLGGRDTQYF
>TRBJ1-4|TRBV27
CASSLWGGEKLFF
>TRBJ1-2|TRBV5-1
CASSRGQGEKYGYTF
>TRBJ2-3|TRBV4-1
CASSTRGGDSDTQYF
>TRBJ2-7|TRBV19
CASSKVDTPRQYF
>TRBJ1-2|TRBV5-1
CASSLGEANYGYTF
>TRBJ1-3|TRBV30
CAWSGGVFSGNTIYF
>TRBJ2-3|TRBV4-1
CASSQELAGGTDTQYF
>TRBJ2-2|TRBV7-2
CASSLSLAYTGELFF
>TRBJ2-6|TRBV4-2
CASSQDGGHRETNVLTF
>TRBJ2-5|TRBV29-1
CSVLLAGGVPETQYF
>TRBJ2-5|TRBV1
CTSSQPEGLAGPRETQYF
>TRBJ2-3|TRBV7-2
CASSQVAGGGDTQYF
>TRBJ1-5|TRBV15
CATSRDWRMGRNQPQHF
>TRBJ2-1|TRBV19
CASSKLYNEQFF
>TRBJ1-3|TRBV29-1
CSVVRGSGNTIYF
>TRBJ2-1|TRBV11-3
CASSPRALAGEQFF
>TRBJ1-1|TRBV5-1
CASSGEGAEAFF
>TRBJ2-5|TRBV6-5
CASSSGLQETQYF
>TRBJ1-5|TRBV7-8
CASSPQRGQINQPQHF
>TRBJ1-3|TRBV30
CAWDRFGWSGNTIYF
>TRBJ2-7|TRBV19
CASSDRVNYEQYF
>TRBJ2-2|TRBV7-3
CASSFTSGSAGELFF